The rows below give T cell receptor beta chains drawn from one sample of a study of beta chain features in type 1 diabetes. Data came from immunoSEQ multiplex PCR; TCRdb stores just in-frame clones and leaves some out. This table has 200,000 to 300,000 clones, approximately 70% appearing once. Sequencing used naive CD4+ T cells from blood. These receptors originate from a man aged 30-40 years in good health. The CDR3 runs from the conserved cysteine through the conserved F or W. A D gene is named only where the DNA matches it firmly.

V | D | CDR3
TRBV6-6 | TRBD2 | CASSVLVAGHEQFF
TRBV10-3 | TRBD1 | CAIRDRARWDTQYF
TRBV2 | TRBD1 | CASSPQTGAYEQYF
TRBV29-1 | - | CSVEGNTGELFF
TRBV9 | - | CASSVIGNEQFF
TRBV20-1 | - | CSARGTDTQYF
TRBV4-3 | - | CASSQFISGGNQPQHF
TRBV2 | - | CASSMDIVTEGTQYF
TRBV30 | TRBD2 | CAWKTSGYNEQFF
TRBV25-1 | - | CASPSGANVLTF
TRBV30 | - | CAWADRRLNTEAFF
TRBV13 | - | CASSFSILSEQYF
TRBV25-1 | - | CASSEWYSQNYGYTF
TRBV5-4 | - | CASSFAGHRTLEAFF
TRBV29-1 | - | CSVAGRLNTEAFF
TRBV14 | - | CASSVVANYGYTF
TRBV29-1 | - | CSVTGTRSSTDTQYF
TRBV7-2 | TRBD1 | CASRHTGGEGGYTF
TRBV25-1 | - | CASISNNEQFF
TRBV29-1 | TRBD1 | CSVEAPTGGNTGELFF
TRBV30 | - | CACERGAYGYTF
TRBV14 | - | CASSQVLRETQYF
TRBV15 | - | CATSRDLYRPQETQYF
TRBV21-1 | - | CASTGEGYTF
TRBV30 | - | CAWSPGLGFTDTQYF
TRBV2 | - | CASRSGAAKNIQYF
TRBV13 | - | CASSLFLGQRETQYF
TRBV7-9 | - | CASSLAWADEAFF
TRBV5-4 | - | CASSLGSEKTNSPLHF
TRBV4-3 | - | CASSQDQGFGTQYF
TRBV25-1 | - | CASSDPRGGETQYF
TRBV1 | - | CTSSQRGGSYNEQFF
TRBV18 | - | CASSPPGSYGYTF
TRBV4-3 | - | CASSLQGYSSYEQYF
TRBV29-1 | - | CSANINTEAFF
TRBV30 | - | CAWSASRLNTEAFF
TRBV20-1 | - | CSAAGFQLHF
TRBV10-3 | - | CAIRAGADTQYF
TRBV6-5 | TRBD1 | CASTQTGANNSPLHF
TRBV7-9 | - | CASSQVDTEAFF
TRBV7-2 | TRBD1 | CASSFLRDRGFYNEQFF
TRBV2 | - | CASRPFTGELFF
TRBV5-1 | TRBD1 | CASSGTGDGSYNEQFF
TRBV4-2 | TRBD2 | CASSPLLALAGQETQYF
TRBV19 | - | CASTTDWSSYNEQFF
TRBV6-1 | - | CASSEIGAVSYEQYF
TRBV30 | - | CAWGDIYNEQFF
TRBV11-2 | - | CASRSPLGYTGYTF
TRBV30 | - | CAWTEAPGANVLTF
TRBV6-5 | TRBD2 | CASSYGAGGRRNEQFF
TRBV29-1 | TRBD2 | CSVLLADQETQYF
TRBV30 | - | CAWRDSANYGYTF
TRBV30 | - | CAWSVTNEKLFF
TRBV10-3 | TRBD1 | CAISGGQFEQYF
TRBV14 | - | CASSQLRWYQETQYF
TRBV29-1 | - | CSAQGLAKNIQYF
TRBV14 | - | CASSQGTRRKETQYF
TRBV29-1 | - | CSVCPAGIGETQYF
TRBV21-1 | - | CATTRLYTQYF